A single TCR beta chain is shown here with its context. Antigen unknown. The sample is drawn from a study of cytomegalovirus exposure and HLA in healthy donors. Study-wide background: A prior study identified approximately 120 million unique TCR beta sequences from around 180 million T cells. Notes on the study in general: Several top significant clusters appeared, in a later analysis, to be linked to common viral pathogens.

The junction had 15 bases not matched to a gene; V was cut back by 5 bases and J by 5 bases. The CDR3 sequence is 17 residues long. Per the germline V gene, CDR1 is SGHTA and CDR2 is FQGNSA. PCR involved 60 Vbeta and 13 Jbeta primers. TCRdb's copy holds only in-frame clones and misses some; the assay was immunoSEQ multiplex PCR. The sample yields about 150,000 clones, roughly 79% seen once. The TCR originated in a man aged 18 to 30 in good health and CMV-seronegative. The material sequenced was PBMCs. This chain connects TRBV7-2 to TRBJ2-5; the match to TRBD2 covers 9 bases. In DNA form, the CDR3 reads TGTGCCAGCAGCACCGGGGCGGGCGGGGGGGCTTATGAGACCCAGTACTTC. Translation: CASSTGAGGGAYETQYF. Complete variable domain (other parts from reference TRBV7-2 and TRBJ2-5): GAGVSQSPSNKVTEKGKDVELRCDPISGHTALYWYRQSLGQGLEFLIYFQGNSAPDKSGLPSDRFSAERTGGSVSTLTIQRTQQEDSAVYLCASSTGAGGGAYETQYFGPGTRLLVL.